The T cell receptor (beta chain) under discussion was sequenced for a study of cytomegalovirus exposure and HLA in healthy donors. Notes on the study in general: As a later analysis revealed, most CMV-associated TCR beta chains appeared HLA-restricted. From TCR beta sequences, most subjects' HLA-A and HLA-B alleles were reportedly predicted accurately. In an earlier analysis, in approximately 630 donors, most V segments appeared productive either ~87% or ~30% of the time.

Germline V gives CDR1 SGHDN, CDR2 FVKESK. The CDR3 loop spans 22 amino acids. V shed 4 bases and J 0 bases; nucleotides not matched to a gene: 21. A multiplex PCR was run with 60 Vbeta primers and 13 Jbeta primers. Method: immunoSEQ multiplex PCR; TCRdb's copy keeps in-frame clones and lacks some. The data contain 120,000 to 150,000 clones, roughly three fifths of them singletons. Of note for this clone: Antigen unknown.

The chain is built from TRBV14 and TRBJ1-5, with 10 bases identical to TRBD1. The source is a male donor in good health and CMV-seronegative. Sequenced: PBMCs. Written as DNA, the CDR3 is TGTGCCAGCAGCCTCATTCAAGAGGCCCCGGGACAGGGGAGAGGTAGCAATCAGCCCCAGCATTTT. It codes for CASSLIQEAPGQGRGSNQPQHF.